These 32 T cell receptor beta chains came from one sample sequenced in a study of tumor-infiltrating lymphocytes in primary liver carcinoma. TCR beta cDNA was reverse-transcribed from 500 ng of total RNA. The reaction used a constant-region primer and ProtoScript II reverse transcriptase. Library construction for TCR beta comprised three nested multiplex PCR rounds performed with slightly modified ARM-PCR. The two initial PCR rounds, around 11 cycles each, used TRBV1-TRBV30 forward and C-beta reverse primers. TCRdb re-analysed the multiplex PCR reads in MiXCR, keeping a single row per CDR3 protein. The table shows about 120,000 distinct CDR3 sequences, with around two thirds occurring only once. Starting material for RNA and DNA co-extraction consisted of roughly 18-34 mg of unsorted bulk tissue. Sequencing was performed on tumor-adjacent normal liver tissue. All receptors come from an older woman with primary liver carcinoma and hepatitis B virus infection.

The rearrangement links TRBV29-1 to TRBJ2-5; maybe TRBD2 (8 bases). Germline V lookup: CDR1 SQVTM, CDR2 ANQGSEA. V was pared by 6 bases and J by 5 bases, with 19 bases between. The CDR3 totals 14 residues. The CDR3 DNA follows: TGCAGCGTGGCGACAGGGACGGGAGGGGAGACCCAGTACTTC. Residues: CSVATGTGGETQYF. The entire variable domain, with the rest obtained from reference TRBV29-1 and TRBJ2-5, is as follows: SAVISQKPSRDICQRGTSLTIQCQVDSQVTMMFWYRQQPGQSLTLIATANQGSEATYESGFVIDKFPISRPNLTFSTLTVSNMSPEDSSIYLCSVATGTGGETQYFGPGTRLLVL.

This chain uses TRBV11-2 with TRBJ2-1, with 7 bases fitting TRBD2. The CDR3 loop spans 14 amino acids. In germline, CDR1 is SGHAT, CDR2 FQNNGV. Germline trimming cut 4 bases from V and 6 bases from J; bases unmatched to any gene: 6. The CDR3: CASSSWEGLNEQFF. CDR3 nucleotides: TGTGCCAGCAGCTCATGGGAGGGACTCAATGAGCAGTTCTTC. Filled out from reference TRBV11-2 and TRBJ2-1, the complete variable domain reads EAGVAQSPRYKIIEKRQSVAFWCNPISGHATLYWYQQILGQGPKLLIQFQNNGVVDDSQLPKDRFSAERLKGVDSTLKIQPAKLEDSAVYLCASSSWEGLNEQFFGPGTRLTVL.

This chain links TRBV6-1 with TRBJ1-5, with D maybe TRBD1 (5 bases). The CDR3 covers 12 residues. CDR1 and CDR2 (germline): MNHNS, SASEGT. The CDR3 region is CVSRDLTKPQHF. CDR3 sequence (DNA): TGTGTTAGCAGGGACCTGACTAAGCCCCAGCATTTT.

V gene TRBV2 combines with J gene TRBJ1-2; no definite D call. V was pared by 8 bases and J by 8 bases, with 21 bases between. Germline V lookup: CDR1 SNHLY, CDR2 FYNNEI. This CDR3 has 14 residues. CDR3 protein: CASGSGKGSFGYTF. The CDR3 coding sequence is TGTGCCAGCGGTTCGGGTAAAGGGTCTTTCGGCTACACCTTC.

This clonotype was observed a handful of times. This may come from a read error, since a much larger clone is one base off. In DNA form, the CDR3 reads TGTGCCAGCAGCTTAACCTGGGACGAGCATTACTTC. It yields the protein CASSLTWDEHYF. V is TRBV14 and J is TRBJ2-7; D assignment may be TRBD1 or TRBD2 (5 bases each). This CDR3 is built from 12 residues. CDR1 and CDR2 (germline): SGHDN, FVKESK.

This clonotype was recorded many times. The rearrangement links TRBV12-3 or TRBV12-4 to TRBJ1-1; 7 nucleotides align to TRBD1. V shed 5 bases, J shed 0 bases, and the junction held 6 bases outside the gene matches. The CDR3 covers 15 residues. As DNA, the CDR3 is TGTGCCAGCAGTACAGGGGCACCGATGAACACTGAAGCTTTCTTT. Translating it yields CASSTGAPMNTEAFF.

Turning to this clonotype: Without the conserved terminal phenylalanine or tryptophan, this CDR3 likely stems from a read error. This chain uses TRBV14 with TRBJ2-1; 10 bases line up with TRBD2. Trimming at V came to 7 bases and at J to 8 bases, leaving 14 bases not matched to a gene. CDR3 size: 16 residues. Germline CDR1 and CDR2: SGHDN and FVKESK. The CDR3 DNA sequence: TGTGCCAGCAACCATTTTAGGGCTAGCGGGAGCTATGAGCAGTTCATC. Protein product: CASNHFRASGSYEQFI.

Notes on this clonotype: Relative to the germline gene, one junction end is altered; a read error may explain this. The chain is built from TRBV7-8 and TRBJ2-6, with D perhaps matching TRBD1 or TRBD2 (5 bases each). The germline V gene encodes CDR1 SGHVS and CDR2 FQNEAQ. The CDR3 is made up of 18 amino acids. Here the CDR3 DNA reads TGTGCCAGCAGCTGGGTGGGGCTCGACTTTTCTGGGACCAACGTCCTGGCTTTC. Translation: CASSWVGLDFSGTNVLAF.

In regard to this clonotype: A much more abundant neighbour one base away suggests this may be a read error. The chain couples TRBV6-5 to TRBJ1-2; D uncertain. CDR3 length: 13 amino acids. The V and J ends lost 6 bases and 2 bases respectively, with 10 bases between them. Germline assignment: CDR1 MNHEY and CDR2 SVGAGI. DNA of the CDR3: TGTGCCAGCAGGTTCGGGCGGAACTATGGCTACACCTTC. The encoded protein is CASRFGRNYGYTF.

This clonotype appeared many times. The CDR3 protein is CAIMEGLEQYF. The CDR3 DNA reads TGTGCCATCATGGAAGGGTTAGAGCAGTACTTC. This chain joins TRBV10-3 and TRBJ2-7; D call uncertain. The CDR3 runs to 11 residues. Germline V gives CDR1 ENHRY, CDR2 SYGVKD. Between the trimmed V and J ends, which lost 7 bases and 7 bases, there was a span of 11 bases.

The chain employs TRBV6-5 and TRBJ2-7; 7 bases map to TRBD2. CDR3 length: 14 residues. The V gene end was trimmed by 5 bases and the J gene end by 6 bases; junction bases not matched to a gene: 10. The germline gives CDR1 MNHEY, CDR2 SVGAGI. DNA for the CDR3: TGTGCCAGCAGTCTAGCGGACTTGAGTGGCGAGCAGTACTTC. This encodes CASSLADLSGEQYF.

This clonotype is a singleton in its sample. The conserved phenylalanine or tryptophan is not found at the CDR3 terminus, so this likely reflects a read error. The chain uses TRBV29-1 and TRBJ2-1, with 11 bases that match TRBD2. The CDR3 length is 15 residues. Losses at the gene ends were 2 bases for V and 6 bases for J; bases not matched to a gene: 6. CDR1 is SQVTM, CDR2 ANQGSEA, per germline. The CDR3 DNA is TGCAGCGTTGAACTAGCGGGAGGCCTTGGCAATGAGCAGTTCCTC. Its translation: CSVELAGGLGNEQFL.

For this clonotype: It is unclear where the CDR3 begins or ends on the DNA, so no DNA is shown, and the CDR3 is as TCRdb lists it. This chain links TRBV29-1 with TRBJ1-2. Per germline, CDR1 SQVTM and CDR2 ANQGSEA. The length of the CDR3 is 11 amino acids, counting both ends. The CDR3 sequence: CSARVKYGCTF.

This clonotype was detected ten times or more. The chain recombines TRBV7-9 with TRBJ2-7, with TRBD1 identical over 10 bases. Losses at the gene ends were 6 bases for V and 4 bases for J; bases not matched to a gene: 12. This CDR3 contains 16 residues. Germline V gene lookup returns CDR1 SEHNR and CDR2 FQNEAQ (reference sequence). The CDR3 DNA sequence: TGTGCCAGCAGAATTGACTCCGGGACAGGGGTATACGAGCAGTACTTC. It yields the protein CASRIDSGTGVYEQYF.

As to this clonotype: Mismatch with germline at one junction end may stem from a read error. The chain recombines TRBV11-2 with TRBJ2-1, with 7 positions matching TRBD2. The CDR3 is 15 amino acids. In germline, CDR1 is SGHAT, CDR2 FQNNGV. CDR3 DNA sequence: TGTGCCAGCTACTTAACGCAGCGGGACTACAATGAGCAGTTTTTC. Encoded protein: CASYLTQRDYNEQFF.

The sample holds a few counts of this clonotype. This may be a read error: a much more frequent sequence differs by one nucleotide. This chain uses TRBV18 with TRBJ2-2, with D perhaps matching TRBD1 (6 bases). Trimming took 4 bases from V and 0 from J, leaving 12 bases between them. This CDR3 contains 16 residues. Per germline, CDR1 KGHSH and CDR2 LQKENI. CDR3 nucleotide sequence: TGTGCCAGCTCACTACCGGCAGGGGCGAACACCGGGGAGCTGTTTTTT. Translation: CASSLPAGANTGELFF.

With regard to this clonotype: Given a much more abundant clone one base away, this may be a read error. The chain has TRBV28 and TRBJ1-1; 7 nucleotides align to TRBD1. Looked up from germline, CDR1 is MDHEN and CDR2 is SYDVKM. The CDR3 sequence is 15 residues long. Trimming removed 6 bases from V and 3 bases from J; junction bases left unmatched: 10. The CDR3 DNA follows: TGTGCCAGCAGGACTCGACAGGGATTGGACACTGAAGCTTTCTTT. Protein sequence: CASRTRQGLDTEAFF. Full variable domain (remainder filled in from reference TRBV28 and TRBJ1-1): DVKVTQSSRYLVKRTGEKVFLECVQDMDHENMFWYRQDPGLGLRLIYFSYDVKMKEKGDIPEGYSVSREKKERFSLILESASTNQTSMYLCASRTRQGLDTEAFFGQGTRLTVV.

Concerning this clonotype: Mismatch with germline at one junction end may stem from a read error. The chain links TRBV14 to TRBJ2-1; 14 bases are shared with TRBD2. This CDR3 contains 17 residues. Looked up from germline, CDR1 is SGHDN and CDR2 is FVKESK. The CDR3 region has the DNA TGTGCCAACAGCCAGACTAGCGGGAGGGCCATGGGCCTTTCTGAGTTCTTC. This gives the protein CANSQTSGRAMGLSEFF.

Concerning this clonotype itself: This likely comes from a read error, as the CDR3 has no conserved phenylalanine or tryptophan at its end. The V gene is TRBV28, the J gene TRBJ2-7; 7 bases are shared with TRBD1. Looked up from germline, CDR1 is MDHEN and CDR2 is SYDVKM. The CDR3 consists of 12 residues. The ends lost 8 bases at V and 2 bases at J; junction bases unmatched: 3. CDR3 in amino acids: CASRDRPYEQYL. In DNA form, the CDR3 reads TGTGCCAGCCGGGACAGACCCTACGAGCAGTACCTC.

This clonotype was observed a few times. The chain joins TRBV7-2 to TRBJ1-6; no clear D gene. Trimming shortened V by 6 bases and J by 9 bases, and 15 bases separated the two germline ends. Germline V gives CDR1 SGHTA, CDR2 FQGNSA. There are 14 residues in the CDR3. The CDR3 DNA follows: TGTGCCAGCAGTTTTCTAAACAGCGGTTCACCCCTCCACTTT. This gives the protein CASSFLNSGSPLHF.

This clonotype was detected many times. This chain links TRBV7-9 with TRBJ1-1; D is unresolved. The V gene's germline CDR1 is SEHNR and CDR2 FQNEAQ (reference sequence). CDR3 length: 13 residues. The V end lost 1 base, the J end lost 1 base, and 4 bases lay between the germline ends. CDR3 sequence: CASSLEPNTEAFF. The CDR3 nucleotides read TGTGCCAGCAGCTTAGAACCGAACACTGAAGCTTTCTTT.

Concerning this clonotype itself: One junction end disagrees with the germline gene, perhaps due to a read error. The rearrangement links TRBV11-2 to TRBJ2-7; D is undetermined. Germline V lookup: CDR1 SGHAT, CDR2 FQNNGV. The CDR3 consists of 15 residues. CDR3 sequence (DNA): TGTGCCAGCAGCTCGGCAAACACCGGTCCCTATGAGCAGTATTTC. Amino acid sequence: CASSSANTGPYEQYF.

A note on this clonotype: This may be a read error: a much more frequent sequence differs by one nucleotide. V is TRBV7-8 and J is TRBJ2-7; 8 bases agree with TRBD1. This CDR3 contains 14 residues. Germline assignment: CDR1 SGHVS and CDR2 FQNEAQ. Here the CDR3 DNA reads TGTACCAGCAGCTTAGAGACAGGGGTTAGCGAGCAGTACTTC. Amino acids: CTSSLETGVSEQYF.

As concerns this clonotype: A junction end diverges from the germline sequence, so it may reflect a read error. The chain carries TRBV29-1 and TRBJ2-3; the match to TRBD2 covers 8 bases. Germline CDR1 and CDR2: SQVTM and ANQGSEA. The length of the CDR3 is 15 residues. As DNA, the CDR3 is TGCAACTCACGAGGGCTAGCGGGCGTCACAGTTACGCAGTATTTT. Protein product: CNSRGLAGVTVTQYF.

Details on this clonotype: Being one base from a much bigger clone, this may be a read error. This rearrangement joins TRBV28 to TRBJ2-7, with D maybe TRBD1 (5 bases). Germline V lookup: CDR1 MDHEN, CDR2 SYDVKM. This CDR3 has 12 residues. CDR3 residues: CASSLPGNEHYF. The CDR3 bases are TGTGCCAGCAGTTTACCAGGGAACGAGCATTACTTC. Filled out from reference TRBV28 and TRBJ2-7, the complete variable domain reads DVKVTQSSRYLVKRTGEKVFLECVQDMDHENMFWYRQDPGLGLRLIYFSYDVKMKEKGDIPEGYSVSREKKERFSLILESASTNQTSMYLCASSLPGNEHYFGPGTRLTVT.

Concerning this clonotype: The junction does not match germline at one end; this may be a read error. The CDR3 DNA reads TGTGCCAGCATGTTTGGCGGGGGCGGGACTGAAACTTTCTTT. It yields the protein CASMFGGGGTETFF. The chain is built from TRBV7-6 and TRBJ1-1, with D possibly matching TRBD1 (6 bases). The CDR3 spans 14 residues. CDR1 is SGHVS, CDR2 FNYEAQ, per germline.

This clonotype showed up just a few times. Just one base apart from a much larger clone, this may be a read error. Given the absence of the conserved phenylalanine or tryptophan at the CDR3 end, a read error is likely. The V call is TRBV5-1, the J call TRBJ1-2; the D gene is possibly TRBD1 (5 bases). CDR1 and CDR2 from the germline V gene are SGHRS and YFSETQ. V shed 0 bases and J shed 5 bases, with 11 bases lying between them. The CDR3 loop spans 14 amino acids. CDR3 coding DNA: TGCGCCAGCAGCTTGGCCGGAGGGGAATATGGCTACACCTCC. Translated, it gives CASSLAGGEYGYTS.

Notes on this clonotype: This may come from a read error, since a much larger clone is one base off. The conserved final phenylalanine or tryptophan is absent from the CDR3, which likely points to a read error. The chain uses TRBV7-9 and TRBJ2-2; D gene uncertain. CDR1 is SEHNR and CDR2 is FQNEAQ in the germline V gene (reference sequence). Deletions cut 5 bases from V and 6 bases from J, with 10 bases between. The CDR3 contains 13 residues. The CDR3 DNA is TGTGCCAGCAGCCCCCCGGAAGCCGGGGAGCTGTTTTCT. Its translation: CASSPPEAGELFS.

To note about this clonotype: Sequence at one end of the junction differs from germline and may be a read error. The chain employs TRBV13 and TRBJ1-5, with D unresolved. In germline, CDR1 is PRHDT, CDR2 FYEKMQ (reference sequence). The CDR3 spans 12 residues. CDR3 DNA sequence: TGTGCCAGCCGCTTATTGGGTGGGTCCCAGCATTTT. Its protein is CASRLLGGSQHF.

As regards this clonotype: Since a much larger clone is just one base distant, this may be a read error. This is likely a read error, given that the CDR3 carries no conserved phenylalanine or tryptophan at its end. The J gene is TRBJ1-2, the V gene TRBV2; D is undetermined. With 2 bases removed from V and 6 bases from J, the gap between germline ends came to 13 bases. The CDR3 is 14 amino acids. CDR1 SNHLY and CDR2 FYNNEI come from the germline V gene. DNA for the CDR3: TGTGCCAGCAGTGAAAGGGCCTCCGCCGATGGCTACACCTCC. Translated: CASSERASADGYTS.

This clonotype was counted ten times or more. This chain links TRBV4-1 with TRBJ2-1; D uncertain. The CDR3 loop spans 12 amino acids. Germline CDR1 reads MGHRA; CDR2 reads YSYEKL. Trimming removed 1 base from V and 7 bases from J, with 5 bases in between. Here the CDR3 DNA reads TGCGCCAGCAGCCAAGTTGGGAATGAGCAGTTCTTC. This translates into CASSQVGNEQFF.

The chain is built from TRBV29-1 and TRBJ2-7, with 11 bases lining up with TRBD2. The CDR3 has 14 amino acids. Germline V gives CDR1 SQVTM, CDR2 ANQGSEA. This CDR3 reads CSAGTSGDLYEQYF. CDR3 coding DNA: TGCAGTGCTGGGACTAGCGGAGACCTCTACGAGCAGTACTTC.